This T cell receptor (beta chain) comes out of a study of blood T cell repertoires in COVID-19. Study background: From the United States, Italy and Spain came samples of acute and convalescent COVID-19. T cells, B-cell-depleted T cells, or PBMCs supplied cDNA or gDNA.

In the study's own analysis: By means of reference gene primer amplification, nucleated cell counts were estimated. Libraries were prepared by immunoSEQ multiplex PCR; TCRdb keeps only in-frame clonotypes and omits some of them. That table is the source of V, J and clone size, and D and trimming were worked out from the DNA. Of some 78,000 clones listed, approximately 90% are singletons. The CDR3 totals 17 residues. Trimming cost V 2 bases and J 7 bases; bases outside gene matches: 6. In germline, CDR1 is KGHSH, CDR2 LQKENI. The chain couples TRBV18 to TRBJ2-2, with 14 nucleotides matching TRBD2. This TCR was sampled from a man aged 50 to 59 with active or convalescent COVID-19. The specimen sequenced was peripheral blood. The CDR3 nucleotides are TGTGCCAGCTCACCAACCGGGACTAGCGGGAGCGGCGGGGAGCTGTTTTTT. Its translation is CASSPTGTSGSGGELFF.